The rows below give T cell receptor beta chains drawn from one sample of a study of blood T cell repertoires in COVID-19. TCRdb keeps only in-frame clones here, not all; method: immunoSEQ multiplex PCR. Of about 55,000 clones listed, approximately 90% are singletons. Sequenced sample: peripheral blood. All receptors derive from a human donor with active COVID-19. The donor label of this sample is uncertain. Both conserved end residues are part of each CDR3. Each record gives: clone size, J gene, D gene, V gene, CDR3 protein, CDR3 DNA. A D gene is named only where the DNA matches it firmly. Size values are once, few and many counts, or a class for expanded clones, and some rows have none.

size: .; J: TRBJ2-2; D: TRBD2; V: TRBV5-1; CDR3: CASSLTISGGIAGELFF; DNA: TGCGCCAGCAGCTTAACCATTAGCGGGGGCATTGCCGGGGAGCTGTTTTTT
size: once; J: TRBJ2-1; D: TRBD2; V: TRBV5-1; CDR3: CASSPAGGSYNEQFF; DNA: TGCGCCAGCAGCCCGGCGGGGGGCTCCTACAATGAGCAGTTCTTC
size: .; J: TRBJ2-2; D: .; V: TRBV24-1; CDR3: CATSLTGEGVATGELFF; DNA: TGTGCCACCAGCCTGACAGGGGAGGGAGTCGCCACCGGGGAGCTGTTTTTT
size: .; J: TRBJ1-2; D: TRBD1; V: TRBV10-3; CDR3: CAISADRGQNGYTF; DNA: TGTGCCATCAGTGCGGACAGGGGGCAGAATGGCTACACCTTC
size: .; J: TRBJ1-2; D: .; V: TRBV28; CDR3: CASSLDSNYGYTF; DNA: TGTGCCAGCAGCCTCGACAGTAACTATGGCTACACCTTC
size: .; J: TRBJ2-1; D: .; V: TRBV28; CDR3: CASTIASRDSNYNEQFF; DNA: TGTGCCAGCACTATAGCGTCCCGAGATTCCAATTACAATGAGCAGTTCTTC
size: .; J: TRBJ2-7; D: .; V: TRBV6-6; CDR3: CASSRTSSQYEQYF; DNA: TGTGCCAGCAGTCGGACATCTTCCCAATACGAGCAGTACTTC
size: .; J: TRBJ2-5; D: TRBD2; V: TRBV11-2; CDR3: CASSLEFSGRASETQYF; DNA: TGTGCCAGCAGCTTAGAATTTAGCGGGAGGGCTTCAGAGACCCAGTACTTC
size: once; J: TRBJ2-3; D: TRBD2; V: TRBV4-2; CDR3: CASSTTSVDTQYF; DNA: TGTGCCAGCAGCACGACTAGCGTCGATACGCAGTATTTT
size: .; J: TRBJ2-1; D: .; V: TRBV5-6; CDR3: CASSTLTVAEQFF; DNA: TGTGCCAGCAGCACTCTTACAGTGGCTGAGCAGTTCTTC
size: .; J: TRBJ2-3; D: .; V: TRBV7-9; CDR3: CASSPLMDRGADTQYF; DNA: TGTGCCAGCAGCCCCCTAATGGACAGAGGGGCAGATACGCAGTATTTT
size: .; J: TRBJ2-3; D: TRBD2; V: TRBV19; CDR3: CASSLSGRATDTQYF; DNA: TGTGCCAGTTCTCTTAGCGGGAGGGCCACAGATACGCAGTATTTT
size: .; J: TRBJ1-1; D: TRBD1; V: TRBV27; CDR3: CASSPFSQGMDFF; DNA: TGTGCCAGCAGTCCATTCTCACAGGGGATGGATTTCTTT
size: .; J: TRBJ2-7; D: TRBD2; V: TRBV11-2; CDR3: CASSSGPVRLAGPEGEQYF; DNA: TGTGCCAGCAGCTCCGGACCCGTTCGACTAGCGGGGCCCGAGGGCGAGCAGTACTTC
size: .; J: TRBJ1-4; D: TRBD1; V: TRBV5-1; CDR3: CASSLGRDSFVANEKLFF; DNA: TGCGCCAGCAGCTTAGGCCGGGACAGCTTCGTTGCTAATGAAAAACTGTTTTTT
size: .; J: TRBJ1-4; D: TRBD1; V: TRBV6-5; CDR3: CASSSGQGDEKLFF; DNA: TGTGCCAGCAGCTCCGGACAGGGGGACGAAAAACTGTTTTTT
size: .; J: TRBJ2-2; D: TRBD2; V: TRBV5-6; CDR3: CASSSGGPTGELFF; DNA: TGTGCCAGCAGCTCGGGGGGGCCCACCGGGGAGCTGTTTTTT
size: .; J: TRBJ2-2; D: .; V: TRBV19; CDR3: CASSIVGAGELFF; DNA: TGTGCCAGTAGTATCGTGGGAGCCGGGGAGCTGTTTTTT
size: .; J: TRBJ2-7; D: TRBD1; V: TRBV7-8; CDR3: CASGEGQRLSYEQYF; DNA: TGTGCCAGCGGCGAGGGACAGAGGTTATCCTACGAGCAGTACTTC
size: once; J: TRBJ1-2; D: .; V: TRBV10-3; CDR3: CAISEPRGTNYGYTF; DNA: TGTGCCATCAGTGAGCCCCGAGGTACTAACTATGGCTACACCTTC
size: .; J: TRBJ2-2; D: .; V: TRBV12-3/TRBV12-4; CDR3: CASRSGHGELFF; DNA: TGTGCCAGCCGTTCAGGGCACGGGGAGCTGTTTTTT
size: .; J: TRBJ2-4; D: .; V: TRBV6-5; CDR3: CASQREVKNIQYF; DNA: TGTGCCAGCCAGAGGGAGGTCAAAAACATTCAGTACTTC
size: .; J: TRBJ2-6; D: .; V: TRBV9; CDR3: CASSVPGAGANVLTF; DNA: TGTGCCAGCAGCGTCCCGGGTGCTGGGGCCAACGTCCTGACTTTC
size: .; J: TRBJ2-1; D: .; V: TRBV29-1; CDR3: CSPIQWPSGEQFF; DNA: TGCAGCCCAATTCAGTGGCCGTCGGGTGAGCAGTTCTTC
size: .; J: TRBJ1-1; D: .; V: TRBV6-4; CDR3: CASSEEGGAEAFF; DNA: TGTGCCAGCAGTGAAGAGGGAGGAGCTGAAGCTTTCTTT
size: once; J: TRBJ2-1; D: TRBD2; V: TRBV6-4; CDR3: CASSEGLAGGNEQFF; DNA: TGTGCCAGCAGTGAGGGACTAGCGGGGGGAAATGAGCAGTTCTTC
size: .; J: TRBJ2-1; D: TRBD2; V: TRBV4-2; CDR3: CASSQRPLGLGNNEQFF; DNA: TGTGCCAGCAGCCAACGTCCTCTGGGACTAGGAAACAATGAGCAGTTCTTC
size: once; J: TRBJ2-6; D: TRBD2; V: TRBV11-2; CDR3: CASSFLAGAGANVLTF; DNA: TGTGCCAGCAGCTTTCTAGCGGGAGCCGGGGCCAACGTCCTGACTTTC
size: .; J: TRBJ1-2; D: .; V: TRBV7-2; CDR3: CASSLDGSIANYGYTF; DNA: TGTGCCAGCAGCTTAGATGGGAGCATAGCTAACTATGGCTACACCTTC
size: .; J: TRBJ2-7; D: TRBD2; V: TRBV27; CDR3: CASSRPPGLAIYEQYF; DNA: TGTGCCAGCAGTCGCCCTCCGGGACTAGCCATATACGAGCAGTACTTC
size: .; J: TRBJ2-7; D: .; V: TRBV28; CDR3: CASSPGGAGGSYEQYF; DNA: TGTGCCAGCAGTCCAGGGGGCGCGGGAGGGTCCTACGAGCAGTACTTC
size: .; J: TRBJ1-2; D: TRBD1; V: TRBV18; CDR3: CASSPPRQGSYGYTF; DNA: TGTGCCAGCTCACCACCGCGACAGGGGAGCTATGGCTACACCTTC
size: once; J: TRBJ1-4; D: .; V: TRBV6-1; CDR3: CASSEARTANEKLFF; DNA: TGTGCCAGCAGTGAAGCCAGGACAGCTAATGAAAAACTGTTTTTT
size: .; J: TRBJ2-7; D: TRBD2; V: TRBV2; CDR3: CASSEARTSGIRFVIYEQYF; DNA: TGTGCCAGCAGCGAAGCCCGGACTAGCGGGATCCGCTTCGTTATCTACGAGCAGTACTTC
size: .; J: TRBJ2-1; D: .; V: TRBV7-9; CDR3: CASSPGVNSYNEQFF; DNA: TGTGCCAGCAGCCCGGGGGTTAACTCCTACAATGAGCAGTTCTTC
size: .; J: TRBJ2-1; D: TRBD2; V: TRBV11-2; CDR3: CASSLAAGEYNEQFF; DNA: TGTGCCAGCAGCTTAGCAGCGGGGGAATACAATGAGCAGTTCTTC
size: .; J: TRBJ2-2; D: TRBD1; V: TRBV6-5; CDR3: CASSPWTGETGELFF; DNA: TGTGCCAGCAGTCCTTGGACAGGAGAAACCGGGGAGCTGTTTTTT
size: .; J: TRBJ2-2; D: .; V: TRBV10-2; CDR3: CASSQAPGGELFF; DNA: TGCGCCAGCAGTCAGGCTCCCGGCGGGGAGCTGTTTTTT